Below are 26 T cell receptor beta chains sequenced from a single sample in a study of blood T cell repertoires in COVID-19. Profiled with immunoSEQ multiplex PCR; TCRdb holds only in-frame clones, not every one. Of approximately 350,000 clones listed, around 86% are singletons. Sequenced: peripheral blood. The receptors originated from a woman aged 45-60 years with COVID-19, enrolled during active disease.

The chain joins TRBV19 to TRBJ1-2; 9 bases are shared with TRBD1. The CDR3 spans 15 residues. In germline, CDR1 is LNHDA, CDR2 SQIVND (reference sequence). With 5 bases clipped from V and 8 bases from J, the junction kept 12 bases outside the gene matches. The CDR3 sequence: CASSETRDRVWGYTF. In DNA, the CDR3 is TGTGCCAGTAGTGAAACCCGGGACAGGGTCTGGGGCTACACCTTC.

The chain combines TRBV11-3 with TRBJ2-3, with 13 bases that match TRBD2. The CDR3 has 16 residues. With 5 bases clipped from V and 5 bases from J, the junction kept 7 bases outside the gene matches. Per germline, CDR1 SGHNT and CDR2 YENEEA. The CDR3 here is CASSRGLAGAKDTQYF. The CDR3 nucleotides are TGTGCCAGCAGCCGTGGACTAGCGGGAGCGAAAGATACGCAGTATTTT. The complete variable domain, with remaining parts taken from reference TRBV11-3 and TRBJ2-3, reads EAGVVQSPRYKIIEKKQPVAFWCNPISGHNTLYWYLQNLGQGPELLIRYENEEAVDDSQLPKDRFSAERLKGVDSTLKIQPAELGDSAVYLCASSRGLAGAKDTQYFGPGTRLTVL.

This clone was detected once. V gene TRBV6-5 combines with J gene TRBJ1-5; D not certain. Germline-derived CDR1 and CDR2 are MNHEY and SVGAGI. Trimming shortened V by 6 bases and J by 3 bases, and 15 bases separated the two germline ends. CDR3 size: 15 residues. The CDR3 sequence is CASRQNMGPNQPQHF. In DNA form, the CDR3 reads TGTGCCAGCAGACAGAACATGGGCCCCAATCAGCCCCAGCATTTT.

J is TRBJ2-5 and V is TRBV7-2; D perhaps matches TRBD2 (6 bases). Germline CDR1 SGHTA, CDR2 FQGNSA. V gave up 4 bases and J gave up 3 bases, with 15 bases separating them. The CDR3 loop spans 15 amino acids. In DNA, the CDR3 is TGTGCCAGCAGCTCAACCGGGACTCCTAAAGAGACCCAGTACTTC. Amino acids: CASSSTGTPKETQYF.

The rearrangement links TRBV5-5 to TRBJ2-7; perhaps TRBD1 as D (6 bases). Germline CDR1 is SGHKS and CDR2 is YYEKEE (reference sequence). V was trimmed by 0 bases and J by 3 bases, leaving 10 bases between them. The CDR3 runs 14 residues. CDR3 sequence reads: CASSLDRVFYEQYF. In DNA, the CDR3 is TGTGCCAGCAGCTTGGACAGGGTCTTCTACGAGCAGTACTTC.

This sequence joins TRBV12-2 and TRBJ1-4; the D segment call TRBD1 is taken from the table without a DNA check. TRBV12-2 is a listed pseudogene. This CDR3 comprises 16 residues. The CDR3 sequence is CASRLGQTTTNEKLFF. CDR3 in DNA: TGTGCAAGTCGCTTGGGGCAGACAACAACTAATGAAAAACTGTTTTTT.

The chain has TRBV5-1 and TRBJ2-1; 7 nucleotides line up with TRBD2. The germline gives CDR1 SGHRS, CDR2 YFSETQ. The CDR3 consists of 15 residues. J was trimmed by 9 bases and V by 1 base; bases with no gene match: 10. In nucleotides, the CDR3 is TGCGCCAGCAGCTTGTCTGGACGGGAGGAGGGTGAGCAGTTCTTC. Translating gives CASSLSGREEGEQFF.

CDR3: CASSVGKWQGGTEAFF. In DNA, the CDR3 is TGTGCCAGCAGCGTAGGGAAGTGGCAGGGGGGCACTGAAGCTTTCTTT. This chain links TRBV9 with TRBJ1-1; 7 nucleotides agree with TRBD1. The CDR3 has 16 residues. Germline lookup yields CDR1 SGDLS and CDR2 YYNGEE. V gave up 0 bases and J gave up 4 bases; unmatched junction bases: 9.

The V call is TRBV5-4, the J call TRBJ2-5; D is perhaps TRBD2 (6 bases). The CDR3 covers 14 residues. V was trimmed by 0 bases and J by 4 bases, leaving 10 bases between them. Per the germline V gene, CDR1 is SGHNT and CDR2 is YYREEE (reference sequence). CDR3 DNA sequence: TGTGCCAGCAGCTTGGGCTCGGGAGCAGAGACCCAGTACTTC. Its protein is CASSLGSGAETQYF.

The gene calls are TRBV11-3 and TRBJ2-1; 10 nucleotides line up with TRBD2. The CDR3 is made up of 15 amino acids. J gave up 9 bases and V 3 bases, and 8 bases lay outside the gene matches. Germline lookup yields CDR1 SGHNT and CDR2 YENEEA. The CDR3, as DNA: TGTGCCAGCAGCTTTCAGGCTAGCGGGAGTTTTGAGCAGTTCTTC. This encodes CASSFQASGSFEQFF. The full variable domain, rest sourced from reference TRBV11-3 and TRBJ2-1, is EAGVVQSPRYKIIEKKQPVAFWCNPISGHNTLYWYLQNLGQGPELLIRYENEEAVDDSQLPKDRFSAERLKGVDSTLKIQPAELGDSAVYLCASSFQASGSFEQFFGPGTRLTVL.

V usage is TRBV27 and J usage is TRBJ1-5; TRBD1 matches at 9 bases. The germline V gene encodes CDR1 MNHEY and CDR2 SMNVEV (reference sequence). CDR3 size: 16 residues. Unmatched junction bases numbered 9, after V lost 5 bases and J lost 4 bases. The CDR3: CASSPTDRGRNQPQHF. The CDR3 DNA reads as TGTGCCAGCAGTCCAACGGACAGGGGAAGGAATCAGCCCCAGCATTTT.

V is TRBV19 and J is TRBJ2-7; 9 bases align to TRBD1. After removal of 7 bases from V and 7 bases from J, the junction contained 8 bases not matched to a gene. The CDR3 contains 13 residues. Germline assignment: CDR1 LNHDA and CDR2 SQIVND (reference sequence). CDR3 coding DNA: TGTGCCAGTACCCGGACAGGGGTGGGGGAGCAGTACTTC. Its translation: CASTRTGVGEQYF.

This clone was observed once. The V and J genes are TRBV6-2 or TRBV6-3 and TRBJ2-7; D call uncertain. CDR1 and CDR2 from the germline V gene are MNHEY and SVGEGT. V was cut by 5 bases and J by 3 bases, with 8 bases left in between. The CDR3 extends over 12 amino acids. CDR3: CASSQTDYEQYF. The CDR3 DNA is TGTGCCAGCAGTCAAACAGACTACGAGCAGTACTTC.

The chain has TRBV5-1 and TRBJ2-1, with TRBD2 matching 14 bases. Germline V gene lookup returns CDR1 SGHRS and CDR2 YFSETQ. The CDR3 consists of 16 residues. V lost 0 bases, J lost 15 bases, and 11 bases stayed unmatched. For the CDR3, the DNA is TGCGCCAGCAGCTTGGGGGCCGGGACTAGCGGGAGAGGGTCGTTCTTC. Translated: CASSLGAGTSGRGSFF.

This clone was recorded only once. CDR3 sequence reads: CASSKTGTGGTYYGYTF. Written as DNA, the CDR3 is TGTGCCAGCAGCAAAACAGGGACAGGGGGGACCTACTATGGCTACACCTTC. This sequence joins TRBV27 and TRBJ1-2; 11 bases match TRBD1. CDR3 size: 17 residues. V dropped 6 bases and J dropped 3; count of bases not matched to a gene: 12. Per germline, CDR1 MNHEY and CDR2 SMNVEV (reference sequence).

The DNA for the CDR3 is TGTGCCAGCAGCTTAAGTTCAGGGCGGGGGAACACCGGGGAGCTGTTTTTT. Translating it yields CASSLSSGRGNTGELFF. V usage is TRBV11-2 and J usage is TRBJ2-2; perhaps TRBD2 as D (6 bases). This CDR3 is 17 amino acids long. The V end was cut by 2 bases, the J end by 1 base, with 14 bases between. Germline CDR1 reads SGHAT; CDR2 reads FQNNGV.

The chain joins TRBV3-1 (or the pseudogene TRBV3-2) to TRBJ2-3; 7 bases align to TRBD2. The CDR3 has 21 residues. V dropped 0 bases and J dropped 5; count of bases not matched to a gene: 23. Germline-derived CDR1 and CDR2 are LGHDT and YNNKEL (reference sequence). In nucleotides, the CDR3 is TGTGCCAGCAGCCAAGATGGTTGGATCCGCGGGAGTCATCTCTGGGTAGATACGCAGTATTTT. Its translation is CASSQDGWIRGSHLWVDTQYF.

Note on this clone: Other DNA variants within this sample encode the same CDR3. The chain carries TRBV5-4 and TRBJ1-2; no clear D. The CDR3 runs to 12 residues. In germline, CDR1 is SGHNT, CDR2 YYREEE (reference sequence). The ends were cut back, 0 bases at V and 5 bases at J, with 5 bases in the middle. CDR3 sequence (DNA): TGTGCCAGCAGCTTGGACAGTTATGGCTACACCTTC. Translated: CASSLDSYGYTF.

This clone came up once. The CDR3 sequence: CASSVGQDWRAFF. The CDR3, as DNA: TGTGCCAGCAGCGTAGGTCAGGATTGGAGGGCTTTCTTT. The rearrangement links TRBV9 to TRBJ1-1; the D is unclear. The CDR3 is made up of 13 amino acids. Germline CDR1 and CDR2: SGDLS and YYNGEE. V was clipped by 0 bases and J by 11 bases, with 14 bases between them.

This clone was counted only a few times. V gene TRBV7-2 combines with J gene TRBJ2-6; TRBD2 might be the D (6 bases). V lost 3 bases and J 4 bases, leaving 7 bases between the germline ends. The germline CDR1 and CDR2 sequences are SGHTA and FQGNSA. The length of the CDR3 is 14 residues. Written as DNA, the CDR3 is TGTGCCAGCAGCTTCGGGGGAGGGGCCAACGTCCTGACTTTC. Translation gives CASSFGGGANVLTF. Looking up the rest from reference TRBV7-2 and TRBJ2-6 gives the full variable domain: GAGVSQSPSNKVTEKGKDVELRCDPISGHTALYWYRQSLGQGLEFLIYFQGNSAPDKSGLPSDRFSAERTGGSVSTLTIQRTQQEDSAVYLCASSFGGGANVLTFGAGSRLTVL.

The chain joins TRBV29-1 to TRBJ2-1; D unclear. The germline V and J ends were trimmed by 4 bases and 5 bases, with 12 bases remaining between them. Germline CDR1 and CDR2: SQVTM and ANQGSEA. The CDR3 runs 13 residues. The CDR3 sequence: CSVGVETDNEQFF. CDR3 bases: TGCAGCGTTGGGGTGGAGACGGACAATGAGCAGTTCTTC.

V usage is TRBV12-3 or TRBV12-4 and J usage is TRBJ2-4; the D gene is possibly TRBD1 (5 bases). V was shortened by 6 bases and J by 9 bases, with 15 bases between the two germline ends. CDR3 length: 13 amino acids. CDR3 sequence: CASSPTRTGIQYF. The CDR3 bases are TGTGCCAGCAGCCCCACCCGTACAGGCATTCAGTACTTC.

The chain links TRBV7-9 to TRBJ1-5; D gene unclear. Germline CDR1 SEHNR, CDR2 FQNEAQ (reference sequence). V lost 1 base, J lost 3 bases, and 7 bases lay in between. This CDR3 is 14 amino acids long. The CDR3 sequence is CASSLGSNNQPQHF. The CDR3 region has the DNA TGTGCCAGCAGCTTAGGTTCCAACAATCAGCCCCAGCATTTT.

The chain has TRBV27 and TRBJ1-1; TRBD1 is a possible D gene (6 bases). CDR3 size: 14 residues. V was clipped by 5 bases and J by 4 bases, with 14 bases between them. Germline V gives CDR1 MNHEY, CDR2 SMNVEV (reference sequence). CDR3 region: CASSTTGGPTEAFF. The CDR3 DNA is TGTGCCAGCAGTACAACCGGGGGGCCCACTGAAGCTTTCTTT.

The chain links TRBV6-5 to TRBJ1-6, with 7 bases fitting TRBD1. CDR3 length equals 16 residues. The V gene end was trimmed by 0 bases and the J gene end by 7 bases; junction bases not matched to a gene: 6. The V gene's germline CDR1 is MNHEY and CDR2 SVGAGI. In DNA form, the CDR3 reads TGTGCCAGCAGTTACTCTCGACAGGGCCTCAATTCACCCCTCCACTTT. Amino acids: CASSYSRQGLNSPLHF.

This clone appeared a single time. This chain uses TRBV7-2 with TRBJ2-7, with a possible D match to TRBD1 (5 bases). Germline V lookup: CDR1 SGHTA, CDR2 FQGNSA. The length of the CDR3 is 18 residues. With 1 base removed from V and 2 bases from J, the gap between germline ends came to 21 bases. The CDR3 coding sequence is TGTGCCAGCAGCTTAGAGGGGATTGCCTACTTGGCCCCCTACGAGCAGTACTTC. It specifies CASSLEGIAYLAPYEQYF.